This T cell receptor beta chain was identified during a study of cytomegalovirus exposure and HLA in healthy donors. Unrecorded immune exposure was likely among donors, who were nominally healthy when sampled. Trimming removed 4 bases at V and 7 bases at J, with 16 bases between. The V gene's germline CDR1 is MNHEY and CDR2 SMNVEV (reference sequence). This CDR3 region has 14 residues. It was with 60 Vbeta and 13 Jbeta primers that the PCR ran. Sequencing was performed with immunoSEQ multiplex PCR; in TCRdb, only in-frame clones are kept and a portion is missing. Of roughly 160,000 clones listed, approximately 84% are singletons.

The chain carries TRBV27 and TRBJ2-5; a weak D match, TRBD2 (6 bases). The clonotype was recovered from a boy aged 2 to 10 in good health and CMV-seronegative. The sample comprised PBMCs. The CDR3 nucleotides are TGTGCCAGCAGTTCTACCCAGGGAGGTGGGACCCAGTACTTC. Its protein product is CASSSTQGGGTQYF.